This T cell receptor (beta chain) was identified during a study of identical twins. Study conclusions and caveats: Twin pairs' shared out-of-frame alpha sequences were enriched in low generation probability. Memory repertoires lacked the insertion deficit that abundant cord blood beta clonotypes showed. Cross-sectional statistical analysis was relied on for the conclusions, without the same donors being followed.

From the 5' RACE reads, TCRdb called clonotypes with MiXCR, one entry per CDR3 protein. The data contain under 900,000 distinct CDR3 sequences, 10% to 15% of them singletons. This CDR3 comprises 14 residues. Per germline, CDR1 LGHDT and CDR2 YNNKEL (reference sequence). V lost 5 bases and J 0 bases, leaving 8 bases between the germline ends. This clonotype has more than one count but fewer than ten. The antigen remains undetermined. This sample also belongs to another study, concerning yellow fever vaccine responses in identical twins.

The clonotype comes from a woman aged 18-35 years in good health. The V gene is TRBV3-1, the J gene TRBJ1-3; D gene ambiguous. The sample taken for sequencing was PBMCs. This CDR3 is CASSLRASGNTIYF. The CDR3 coding sequence is TGTGCCAGCAGCTTACGGGCCTCTGGAAACACCATATATTTT.